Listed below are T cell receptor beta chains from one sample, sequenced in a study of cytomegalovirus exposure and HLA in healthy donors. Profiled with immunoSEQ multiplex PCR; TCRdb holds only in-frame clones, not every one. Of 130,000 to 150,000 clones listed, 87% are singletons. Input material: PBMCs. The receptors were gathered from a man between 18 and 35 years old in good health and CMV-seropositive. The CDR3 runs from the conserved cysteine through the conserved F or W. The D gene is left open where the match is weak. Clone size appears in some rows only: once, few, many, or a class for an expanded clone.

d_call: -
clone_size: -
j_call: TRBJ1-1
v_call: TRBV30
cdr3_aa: CAWRWKGGTEAFF
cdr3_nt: TGTGCCTGGAGATGGAAAGGGGGCACTGAAGCTTTCTTT

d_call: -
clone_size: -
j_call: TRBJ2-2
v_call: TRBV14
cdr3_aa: CASSQAYSNTGELFF
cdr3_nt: TGTGCCAGCAGCCAAGCTTACTCGAACACCGGGGAGCTGTTTTTT

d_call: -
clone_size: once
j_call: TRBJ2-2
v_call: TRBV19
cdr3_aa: CASTLGGLNTGELFF
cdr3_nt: TGTGCCAGCACCCTCGGGGGACTGAACACCGGGGAGCTGTTTTTT

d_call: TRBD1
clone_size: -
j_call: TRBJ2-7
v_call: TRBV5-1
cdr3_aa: CASSPGTGGSEQYF
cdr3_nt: TGCGCCAGCAGCCCCGGGACAGGGGGCAGTGAGCAGTACTTC

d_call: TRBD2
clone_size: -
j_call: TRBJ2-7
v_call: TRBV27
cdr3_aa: CASNPSGAGEQYF
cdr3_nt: TGTGCCAGCAATCCAAGCGGGGCGGGTGAGCAGTACTTC

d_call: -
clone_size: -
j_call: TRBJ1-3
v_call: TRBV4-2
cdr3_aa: CASSSSGRDTIYF
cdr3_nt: TGTGCCAGCAGCTCCTCCGGGCGGGACACCATATATTTT

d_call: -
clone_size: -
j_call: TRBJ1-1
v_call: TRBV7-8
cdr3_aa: CASSRTEGRTEAFF
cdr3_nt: TGTGCCAGCAGCCGGACAGAGGGGCGCACTGAAGCTTTCTTT

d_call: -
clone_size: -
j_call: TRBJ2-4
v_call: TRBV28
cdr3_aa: CASNIPGNIQYF
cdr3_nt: TGTGCCAGCAACATACCGGGGAACATTCAGTACTTC

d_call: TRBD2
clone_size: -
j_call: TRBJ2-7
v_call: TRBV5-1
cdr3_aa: CASSLGSGAYEQYF
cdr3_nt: TGCGCCAGCAGCTTGGGCAGCGGGGCCTACGAGCAGTACTTC

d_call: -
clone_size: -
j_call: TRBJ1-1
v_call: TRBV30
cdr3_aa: CAWTRGVNTEAFF
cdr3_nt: TGTGCCTGGACCCGGGGGGTGAACACTGAAGCTTTCTTT

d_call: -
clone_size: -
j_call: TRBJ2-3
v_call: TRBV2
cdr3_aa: CASSVRGTDTQYF
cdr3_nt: TGTGCCAGCAGTGTCAGGGGCACAGATACGCAGTATTTT

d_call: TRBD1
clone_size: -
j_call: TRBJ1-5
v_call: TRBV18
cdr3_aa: CASSPLGQGDQPQHF
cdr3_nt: TGTGCCAGCTCACCACTAGGACAGGGTGATCAGCCCCAGCATTTT

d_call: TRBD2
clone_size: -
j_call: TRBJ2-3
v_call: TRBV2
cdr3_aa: CASSDGTSGRADTQYF
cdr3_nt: TGTGCCAGCAGCGACGGGACTAGCGGGAGGGCAGATACGCAGTATTTT

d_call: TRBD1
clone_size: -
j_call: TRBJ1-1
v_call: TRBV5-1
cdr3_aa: CASSLELGQLNTEAFF
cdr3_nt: TGCGCCAGCAGCTTGGAGCTGGGACAGTTGAACACTGAAGCTTTCTTT

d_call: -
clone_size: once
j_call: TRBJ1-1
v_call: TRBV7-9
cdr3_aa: CASSSLMNTEAFF
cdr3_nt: TGTGCCAGCAGCTCGTTAATGAACACTGAAGCTTTCTTT

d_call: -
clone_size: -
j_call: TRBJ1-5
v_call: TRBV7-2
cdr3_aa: CASSQAAGANQPQHF
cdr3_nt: TGTGCCAGCAGCCAAGCGGCAGGGGCGAATCAGCCCCAGCATTTT

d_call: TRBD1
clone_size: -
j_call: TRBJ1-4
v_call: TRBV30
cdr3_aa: CAFQSDREEKLFF
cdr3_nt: TGTGCCTTTCAGTCGGACAGGGAGGAAAAACTGTTTTTT

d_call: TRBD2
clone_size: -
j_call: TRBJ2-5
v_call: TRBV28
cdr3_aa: CASSIGGEETQYF
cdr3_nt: TGTGCCAGCAGCATCGGGGGGGAAGAGACCCAGTACTTC

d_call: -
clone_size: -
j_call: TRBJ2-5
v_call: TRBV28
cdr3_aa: CASNTGTTFQETQYF
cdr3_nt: TGTGCCAGCAATACCGGGACAACCTTCCAAGAGACCCAGTACTTC

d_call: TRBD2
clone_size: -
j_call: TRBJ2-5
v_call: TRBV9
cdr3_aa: CASSVTSLVQETQYF
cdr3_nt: TGTGCCAGCAGCGTGACTAGCTTAGTACAAGAGACCCAGTACTTC

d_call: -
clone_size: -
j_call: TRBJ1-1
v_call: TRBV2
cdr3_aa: CASRAGPHNTEAFF
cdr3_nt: TGTGCCAGCAGAGCGGGACCGCATAACACTGAAGCTTTCTTT

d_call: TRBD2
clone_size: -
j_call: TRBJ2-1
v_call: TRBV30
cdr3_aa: CAWSLGLAGAGEQFF
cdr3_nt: TGTGCCTGGAGTTTAGGGCTAGCGGGAGCCGGTGAGCAGTTCTTC

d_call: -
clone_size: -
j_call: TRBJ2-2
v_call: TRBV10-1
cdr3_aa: CASSEVSVPGTGELFF
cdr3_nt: TGCGCCAGCAGTGAAGTCTCCGTTCCCGGGACCGGGGAGCTGTTTTTT

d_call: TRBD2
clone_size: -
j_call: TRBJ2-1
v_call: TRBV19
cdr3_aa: CASSIGTSGGAAEQFF
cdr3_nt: TGTGCCAGTAGTATAGGGACTAGCGGGGGGGCAGCTGAGCAGTTCTTC

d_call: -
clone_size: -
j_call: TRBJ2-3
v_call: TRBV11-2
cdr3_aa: CASSLGEGYINTDTQYF
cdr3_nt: TGTGCCAGCAGCTTAGGAGAGGGCTACATTAACACAGATACGCAGTATTTT

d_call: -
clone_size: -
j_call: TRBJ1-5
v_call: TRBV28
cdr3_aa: CASSTGEYSNQPQHF
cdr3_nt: TGTGCCAGCAGTACAGGTGAATATAGCAATCAGCCCCAGCATTTT

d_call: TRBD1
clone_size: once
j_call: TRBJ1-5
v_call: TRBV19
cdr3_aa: CATSTGDSNQPQHF
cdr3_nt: TGTGCCACCTCAACAGGGGATAGCAATCAGCCCCAGCATTTT

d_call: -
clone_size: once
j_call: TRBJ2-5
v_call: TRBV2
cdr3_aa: CASSEAETQYF
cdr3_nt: TGTGCCAGCAGCGAGGCGGAGACCCAGTACTTC

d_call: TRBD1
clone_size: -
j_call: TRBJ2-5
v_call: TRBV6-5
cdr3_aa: CASSYSDRVRETQYF
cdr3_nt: TGTGCCAGCAGTTACTCCGACAGGGTACGAGAGACCCAGTACTTC

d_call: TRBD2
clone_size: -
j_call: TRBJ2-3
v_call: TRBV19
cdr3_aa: CASSLRSGISTDTQYF
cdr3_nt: TGTGCCAGTAGTCTCAGGAGCGGGATTAGCACAGATACGCAGTATTTT

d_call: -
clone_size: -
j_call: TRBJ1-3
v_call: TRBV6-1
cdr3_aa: CASRTAGGNTIYF
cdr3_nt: TGTGCCAGCAGGACGGCAGGAGGAAACACCATATATTTT

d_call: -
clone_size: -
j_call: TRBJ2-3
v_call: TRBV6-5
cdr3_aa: CASRTDYRAADTQYF
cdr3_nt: TGTGCCAGCAGAACCGATTACAGGGCCGCAGATACGCAGTATTTT

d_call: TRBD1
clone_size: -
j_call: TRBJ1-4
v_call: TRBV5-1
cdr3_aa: CASSFRDRNEKLFF
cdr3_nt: TGCGCCAGCAGCTTCCGGGACAGAAATGAAAAACTGTTTTTT

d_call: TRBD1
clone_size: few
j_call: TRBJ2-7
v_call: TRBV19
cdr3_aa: CATSDRLSYEQYF
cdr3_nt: TGTGCCACCTCGGACAGGCTCTCCTACGAGCAGTACTTC

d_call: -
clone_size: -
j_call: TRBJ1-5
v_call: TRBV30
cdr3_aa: CAWSRAFQPQHF
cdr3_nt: TGTGCCTGGAGTAGAGCGTTTCAGCCCCAGCATTTT

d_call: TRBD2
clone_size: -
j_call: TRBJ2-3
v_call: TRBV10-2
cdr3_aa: CASAQTSGSADTQYF
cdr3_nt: TGCGCCAGCGCCCAAACTAGCGGGAGCGCAGATACGCAGTATTTT

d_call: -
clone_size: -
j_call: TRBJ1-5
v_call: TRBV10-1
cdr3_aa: CASSAISGQSRNQPQHF
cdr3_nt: TGCGCCAGTAGTGCGATTTCCGGACAGTCTCGCAATCAGCCCCAGCATTTT

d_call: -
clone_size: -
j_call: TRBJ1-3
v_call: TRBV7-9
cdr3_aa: CASSSSGGSGNTIYF
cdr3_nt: TGTGCCAGCAGCTCGTCCGGGGGCTCTGGAAACACCATATATTTT

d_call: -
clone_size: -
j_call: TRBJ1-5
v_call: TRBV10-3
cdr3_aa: CAISESSGNQPQHF
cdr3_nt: TGTGCCATCAGTGAGTCGTCAGGGAATCAGCCCCAGCATTTT

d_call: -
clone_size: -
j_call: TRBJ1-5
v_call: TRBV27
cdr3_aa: CASRIGGGGQPQHF
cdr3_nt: TGTGCCAGCAGAATTGGGGGCGGGGGGCAGCCCCAGCATTTT

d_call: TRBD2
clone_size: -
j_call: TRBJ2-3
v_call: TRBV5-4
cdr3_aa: CASSSGTSVTTDTQYF
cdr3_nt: TGTGCCAGCAGCTCCGGGACTAGCGTAACTACAGATACGCAGTATTTT

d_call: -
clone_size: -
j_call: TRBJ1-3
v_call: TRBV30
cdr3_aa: CAWSEGGISGNTIYF
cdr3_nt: TGTGCCTGGAGCGAGGGGGGGATCTCTGGAAACACCATATATTTT

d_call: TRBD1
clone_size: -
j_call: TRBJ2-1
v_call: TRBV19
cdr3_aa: CASSIGQGNVGEFF
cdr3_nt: TGTGCCAGTAGTATAGGACAGGGGAATGTGGGGGAGTTCTTC

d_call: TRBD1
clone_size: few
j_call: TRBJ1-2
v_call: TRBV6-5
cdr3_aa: CASSSGTATIYGYTF
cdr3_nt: TGTGCCAGCAGCTCCGGGACAGCCACGATATATGGCTACACCTTC

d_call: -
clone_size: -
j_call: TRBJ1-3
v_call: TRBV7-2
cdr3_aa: CASSRQEKGNTIYF
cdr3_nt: TGTGCCAGCAGCCGACAGGAGAAAGGAAACACCATATATTTT

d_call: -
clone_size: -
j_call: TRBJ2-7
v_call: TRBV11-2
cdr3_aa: CASSLARGLYEQYF
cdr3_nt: TGTGCCAGCAGCTTAGCCCGGGGACTCTACGAGCAGTACTTC

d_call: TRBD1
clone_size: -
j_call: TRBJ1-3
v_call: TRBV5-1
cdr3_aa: CASSREGTGISGNTIYF
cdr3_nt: TGCGCCAGCAGCCGCGAGGGGACAGGGATCTCTGGAAACACCATATATTTT

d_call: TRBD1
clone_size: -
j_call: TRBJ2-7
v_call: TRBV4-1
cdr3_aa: CASSQTGPYEQYF
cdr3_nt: TGCGCCAGCAGCCAGACAGGGCCCTACGAGCAGTACTTC

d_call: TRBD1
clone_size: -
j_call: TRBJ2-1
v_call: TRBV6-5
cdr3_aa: CASSRQGAFNEQFF
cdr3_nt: TGTGCCAGCAGCCGACAGGGGGCTTTCAATGAGCAGTTCTTC